This T cell receptor beta chain was identified in a study of beta chain bispecific antibodies for T cell cancers. Study in general: The leukemia lines expressed TRBV12-3 (Jurkat) and TRBV5-5 (HPB-ALL). The study's findings and limits: In these mixed samples, most targeted TRBV reads derived from the leukemia cell line. Anti-TRBV12 exposure, compared with anti-CD19, reduced the TRBV12-3 proportion of TRBV signal by 98.9%. The anti-TRBV5-5 antibody also binds TRBV5-6, a similar gene.

The length of the CDR3 is 16 residues. With 4 bases removed from V and 2 bases from J, the gap between germline ends came to 18 bases. Germline V lookup: CDR1 SGHRS, CDR2 YFSETQ. This clonotype was counted ten times or more. What it binds is not known. A single record per CDR3 protein comes from TCRdb applying MiXCR to the 5' RACE reads. This sample yields about 20,000 distinct CDR3 sequences, of which about 2% are seen a single time; over 5% belongs to the top ten. Blood mononuclear cells were expanded for three to four days using either OKT3 anti-CD3 antibody or CD3/CD28 beads. The source of this sequence is a human donor in good health. Some clones in this sample may be carry-over from other donors' samples. Sequencing was performed on healthy donor T cells cultured with leukemia cells, taken from a culture containing a bispecific antibody targeting TCR Vbeta12. This chain links TRBV5-1 with TRBJ2-5; maybe TRBD1 (6 bases). CDR3 sequence reads: CASSLGTTGSQETQYF. DNA of the CDR3: TGCGCCAGCAGCCTAGGGACGACAGGCTCTCAAGAGACCCAGTACTTC.